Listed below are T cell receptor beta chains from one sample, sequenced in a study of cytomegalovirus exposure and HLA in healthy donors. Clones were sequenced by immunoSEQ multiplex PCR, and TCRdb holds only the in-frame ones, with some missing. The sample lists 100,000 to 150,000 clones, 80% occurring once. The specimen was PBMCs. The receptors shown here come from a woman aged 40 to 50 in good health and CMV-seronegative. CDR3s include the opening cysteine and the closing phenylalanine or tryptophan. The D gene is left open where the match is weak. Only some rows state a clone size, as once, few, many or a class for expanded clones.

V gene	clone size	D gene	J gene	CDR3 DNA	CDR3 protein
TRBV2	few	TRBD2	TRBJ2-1	TGTGCCAGCTGGTCTAGCGGGGGGGGTAGCTCCTACAATGAGCAGTTCTTC	CASWSSGGGSSYNEQFF
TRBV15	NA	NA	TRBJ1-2	TGTGCCACCAGCAGAGATCGTAACAATTTTAACTATGGCTACACCTTC	CATSRDRNNFNYGYTF
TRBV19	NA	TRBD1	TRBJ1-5	TGTGCCAGTAGTCCCGGGACAGCTAATCAGCCCCAGCATTTT	CASSPGTANQPQHF
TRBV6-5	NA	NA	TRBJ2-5	TGTGCCAGCAGGGCCCCGCGGGGTGGGAAAGAGACCCAGTACTTC	CASRAPRGGKETQYF
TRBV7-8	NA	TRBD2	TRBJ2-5	TGTGCCAGCAGCCGTAGCGGGAACCAAGAGACCCAGTACTTC	CASSRSGNQETQYF
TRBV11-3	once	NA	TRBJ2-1	TGTGCCAGCAGCTTCCCGGGAACGGATCAGTTCTTC	CASSFPGTDQFF
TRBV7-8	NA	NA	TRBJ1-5	TGTGCCAGCAGCCCCCGGAGAGGGCATCAGCCCCAGCATTTT	CASSPRRGHQPQHF
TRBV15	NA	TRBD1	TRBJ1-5	TGTGCCACCAGCAGAGACGGACAGGGGGTCGAGCCCCAGCATTTT	CATSRDGQGVEPQHF
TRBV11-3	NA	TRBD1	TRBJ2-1	TGTGCCAGCAGCTTTCGACAGGGGTCCTACAATGAGCAGTTCTTC	CASSFRQGSYNEQFF
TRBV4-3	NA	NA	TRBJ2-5	TGCGCCAGCAGCCAAGACTCGGGGGTCCAAGAGACCCAGTACTTC	CASSQDSGVQETQYF
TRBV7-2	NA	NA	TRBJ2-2	TGTGCCAGCAGCTTAAGTCAGGGGAACGGGGAGCTGTTTTTT	CASSLSQGNGELFF
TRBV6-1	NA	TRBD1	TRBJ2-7	TGTGCCAGCAAAGAGACGGGGCAGGGGGACGAGCAGTACTTC	CASKETGQGDEQYF
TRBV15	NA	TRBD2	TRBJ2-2	TGTGCCACCAGCAGCCCGACTAGCGGGCTCACCGGGGAGCTGTTTTTT	CATSSPTSGLTGELFF
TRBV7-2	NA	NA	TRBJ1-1	TGTGCCAGCAGCTTAGCCGACCAGGGCACTGAAGCTTTCTTT	CASSLADQGTEAFF
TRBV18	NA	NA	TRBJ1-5	TGTGCCAGCTCAAATCAGAATAGCAATCAGCCCCAGCATTTT	CASSNQNSNQPQHF
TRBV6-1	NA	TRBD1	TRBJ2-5	TGTGCCAGCAGGGCCGGGACAGGGGGCGAGGAGCAGTACTTC	CASRAGTGGEEQYF
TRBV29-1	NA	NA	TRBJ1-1	TGCAGCGTTGAGGAGAACCTAGGGAACACTGAAGCTTTCTTT	CSVEENLGNTEAFF
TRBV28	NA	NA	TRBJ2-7	TGTGCCAGCAGATTCGGGGGAGAATTCTACGAGCAGTACTTC	CASRFGGEFYEQYF
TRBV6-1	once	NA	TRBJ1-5	TGTGCCAGCAGTGGGGGGGGGCGCGGCAATCAGCCCCAGCATTTT	CASSGGGRGNQPQHF
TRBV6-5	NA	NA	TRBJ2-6	TGTGCCAGCAGGCCCGGACAGACTGGGGCCAACGTCCTGACTTTC	CASRPGQTGANVLTF
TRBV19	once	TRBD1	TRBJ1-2	TGTGCCAGTATGCCAATCGCCGGGACAGCGACTTCTAACTATGGCTACACCTTC	CASMPIAGTATSNYGYTF
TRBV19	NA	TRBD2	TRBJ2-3	TGTGCCAGTAGTAGTACTAGCGGGAGAGATACGCAGTATTTT	CASSSTSGRDTQYF
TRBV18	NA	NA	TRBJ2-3	TGTGCCAGCTCACCGCCAGGGTTCTTCACAGATACGCAGTATTTT	CASSPPGFFTDTQYF
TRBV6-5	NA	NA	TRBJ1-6	TGTGCCAGCAGTCGAGACAGCGGGAACTCACCCCTCCACTTT	CASSRDSGNSPLHF